This TCR beta chain was observed in a study of OX40 agonist ivuxolimab in advanced cancers. The data were produced by immunoSEQ multiplex PCR, yet TCRdb's version contains in-frame clones alone and is incomplete. The sample lists 20,000 to 25,000 clones; roughly 86% were seen once. Study conclusions and caveats: Mean expanded clone counts were higher in CD8+ than CD4+ T cells.

This clone turned up a few times. Its cognate antigen is unknown. V was cut by 6 bases and J by 4 bases, with 14 bases left in between. The CDR3 runs to 14 residues. Germline V gene lookup returns CDR1 MNHEY and CDR2 SMNVEV (reference sequence). Blood samples were obtained at baseline, cycle 4 day 1, and cycle 7 day 1. The sequence came from an adult with an advanced solid tumor such as melanoma, head and neck, liver or kidney cancer. The chain is built from TRBV27 and TRBJ2-3; a possible D gene is TRBD2 (5 bases). Sequencing used CD4+ or CD8+ T cells sorted from blood, obtained in a trial of the OX40 agonist ivuxolimab. CDR3 bases: TGTGCCAGCAGACTAGTCTTGACCGCAGATACGCAGTATTTT. It codes for CASRLVLTADTQYF.